This T cell receptor (beta chain) was recorded in a study of cytotoxic CD8 clonotypes in ibrutinib-treated CLL. Study overall: Response samples were drawn at a median of around 12 months of treatment, range 6 to 36.

TCR beta libraries used about 2.1 micrograms of DNA from cryopreserved PBMCs. The V end was cut by 2 bases, the J end by 5 bases, with 16 bases between. CDR1 and CDR2 from the germline V gene are SGHRS and YFSETQ. This CDR3 region has 15 residues. Sequencing used immunoSEQ multiplex PCR; TCRdb keeps in-frame clones, though not all of them. The sample comprises 110,000 to 150,000 clones, about three quarters of which are singletons, and around 4.9% rests with the top ten. The sequences come from PBMCs, collected after 24 months of ibrutinib treatment. The receptor was isolated from a human donor with chronic lymphocytic leukemia. The chain couples TRBV5-1 to TRBJ2-5, with TRBD2 as a possible D gene (8 bases). The CDR3 here is CASSFGRGPRETQYF. CDR3 in DNA: TGCGCCAGCAGCTTCGGGAGGGGGCCTCGGGAGACCCAGTACTTC.